These 17 T cell receptor beta chains originate from one sample sequenced in a study of a mutant IDH1 vaccine in newly diagnosed glioma. As to time point: baseline, week 1 (first vaccination visit). As for treatment: pre-vaccination baseline after standard-of-care therapy. The data were produced by immunoSEQ multiplex PCR, yet TCRdb's version contains in-frame clones alone and is incomplete. The table lists roughly 70,000 clones, 83% of them singletons. The sequencing here drew on peripheral blood mononuclear cells (PBMCs), taken from a glioma patient treated with radiotherapy, temozolomide or both. The receptors derive from a woman aged 18-30 years with glioma. Some clones in this sample may be carry-over from other donors' samples.

The rearrangement links TRBV7-8 to TRBJ2-7; 7 bases agree with TRBD2. V gave up 0 bases and J gave up 2 bases; unmatched junction bases: 10. CDR1 SGHVS and CDR2 FQNEAQ come from the germline V gene. This CDR3 has 17 amino acids. In DNA, the CDR3 is TGTGCCAGCAGCTTAGCGGGAGGGCCTGGAAACGCCTACGAGCAGTACTTC. Translation: CASSLAGGPGNAYEQYF.

This clone was found once. The chain couples TRBV19 to TRBJ2-2, with 10 bases lining up with TRBD2. V was clipped by 1 base and J by 0 bases; unmatched bases: 5. The CDR3 is 18 amino acids. The germline CDR1 and CDR2 sequences are LNHDA and SQIVND (reference sequence). The CDR3 DNA is TGTGCCAGTAGTATAGGATTACTAGCGGGATCGAACACCGGGGAGCTGTTTTTT. It codes for CASSIGLLAGSNTGELFF. Combining the CDR3 with reference TRBV19 and TRBJ2-2 gives the whole variable domain DGGITQSPKYLFRKEGQNVTLSCEQNLNHDAMYWYRQDPGQGLRLIYYSQIVNDFQKGDIAEGYSVSREKKESFPLTVTSAQKNPTAFYLCASSIGLLAGSNTGELFFGEGSRLTVL.

The V call is TRBV9, the J call TRBJ2-7, with 12 bases matching TRBD1. Germline CDR1 reads SGDLS; CDR2 reads YYNGEE. Unmatched junction bases numbered 3, after V lost 4 bases and J lost 4 bases. The CDR3 is made up of 14 amino acids. CDR3 loop: CASSMGQGAYEQYF. CDR3 DNA sequence: TGTGCCAGCAGCATGGGACAGGGGGCGTACGAGCAGTACTTC.

The rearrangement links TRBV7-8 to TRBJ1-4; D ambiguous. The germline V gene has CDR1 SGHVS and CDR2 FQNEAQ. Trimming took 6 bases from V and 8 from J, leaving 19 bases between them. The CDR3 totals 15 residues. CDR3 in amino acids: CASRSSWRGGEKLFF. CDR3 coding DNA: TGTGCCAGCAGATCGTCTTGGCGAGGAGGGGAAAAACTGTTTTTT.

The chain uses TRBV4-1 and TRBJ1-5, with D maybe TRBD1 (6 bases). CDR1 is MGHRA and CDR2 is YSYEKL in the germline V gene. This CDR3 is built from 16 residues. V lost 4 bases and J 3 bases, leaving 16 bases between the germline ends. CDR3 nucleotides: TGCGCCAGCAGCCGATCGGGGGGCGCGGACAATCAGCCCCAGCATTTT. Encoded protein: CASSRSGGADNQPQHF.

The gene calls are TRBV19 and TRBJ2-7; 10 nucleotides line up with TRBD1. The CDR3 runs 14 residues. CDR1 LNHDA and CDR2 SQIVND come from the germline V gene (reference sequence). V dropped 5 bases and J dropped 3; count of bases not matched to a gene: 4. The CDR3 protein is CASSPGQGNYEQYF. CDR3 in DNA: TGTGCCAGTAGTCCGGGACAGGGGAACTACGAGCAGTACTTC.

This chain joins TRBV19 and TRBJ1-5; 11 bases are a match to TRBD1. CDR3 length: 15 residues. J lost 6 bases, V lost 1 base, and 2 bases had no gene match. CDR1 and CDR2 (germline): LNHDA, SQIVND (reference sequence). The chain's CDR3 is CASSIGDRGFQPQHF. Written as DNA, the CDR3 is TGTGCCAGTAGTATAGGGGACAGGGGGTTTCAGCCCCAGCATTTT.

In this sample, this clone turned up once. The V gene is TRBV5-6, the J gene TRBJ2-7, with 7 bases matching TRBD1. J lost 6 bases, V lost 3 bases, and 6 bases had no gene match. The CDR3 extends over 13 amino acids. From germline, CDR1 is SGHDT and CDR2 YYEEEE. The CDR3 protein is CASSWTGRAEQYF. The CDR3 DNA sequence: TGTGCCAGCAGCTGGACAGGCCGGGCCGAGCAGTACTTC.

This chain links TRBV29-1 with TRBJ1-1; D possibly corresponds to TRBD1 (6 bases). Trimming shortened V by 4 bases and J by 11 bases, and 11 bases separated the two germline ends. The CDR3 spans 10 residues. Germline V gives CDR1 SQVTM, CDR2 ANQGSEA. The CDR3 sequence is CSVGDIQAFF. The CDR3, as DNA: TGCAGCGTTGGGGACATCCAGGCTTTCTTT.

The J gene is TRBJ2-7, the V gene TRBV30, with 13 bases matching TRBD2. Germline V gene sequence: CDR1 GTSNPN, CDR2 SVGIG (reference sequence). The V and J ends lost 0 bases and 5 bases, in that order; junction bases with no gene match: 7. The CDR3 contains 16 residues. CDR3: CAWSVQGLAGSHEQYF. CDR3 sequence (DNA): TGTGCCTGGAGTGTACAGGGACTAGCGGGATCTCACGAGCAGTACTTC.

This rearrangement joins TRBV2 to TRBJ2-1; 14 bases fit TRBD2. The V and J ends lost 4 bases and 6 bases, in that order; junction bases with no gene match: 14. The CDR3 has 19 residues. CDR1 is SNHLY and CDR2 is FYNNEI in the germline V gene. CDR3 sequence reads: CASSGVTSGRGTLRNEQFF. CDR3 DNA: TGTGCCAGCAGTGGGGTGACTAGCGGGAGGGGAACCCTTCGCAATGAGCAGTTCTTC.

The rearrangement joins TRBV5-5 to TRBJ2-7, with D perhaps given as TRBD1 or TRBD2 (6 bases each). Germline CDR1 reads SGHKS; CDR2 reads YYEKEE (reference sequence). The CDR3 has 15 residues. V lost 4 bases and J lost 2, with 16 bases in between. CDR3 bases: TGTGCCAGCAGCACTTTCTCGGGGGCCGCCTACGAGCAGTACTTC. Translating it yields CASSTFSGAAYEQYF.

This clone was seen only once. The gene calls are TRBV5-1 and TRBJ1-1; D is possibly TRBD1 (5 bases). The ends were cut back, 0 bases at V and 2 bases at J, with 8 bases in the middle. Germline V gene data show CDR1 as SGHRS and CDR2 as YFSETQ. The CDR3 extends over 14 amino acids. The CDR3 region has the DNA TGCGCCAGCAGCTTGGTGGGACCTAACACTGAAGCTTTCTTT. Translating gives CASSLVGPNTEAFF.

The chain has TRBV13 and TRBJ2-7, with 11 bases aligning to TRBD2. V dropped 6 bases and J dropped 3; count of bases not matched to a gene: 10. This CDR3 spans 16 amino acids. Germline V gives CDR1 PRHDT, CDR2 FYEKMQ (reference sequence). The CDR3 spells CASSPRRLAGLYEQYF. CDR3 nucleotides: TGTGCCAGCAGTCCCCGCCGACTAGCGGGACTCTACGAGCAGTACTTC.

V and J are TRBV5-1 and TRBJ1-1; 9 bases line up with TRBD1. The J segment lost 0 bases and the V segment lost 6 bases, leaving 3 bases of the junction unmatched. The germline CDR1 and CDR2 sequences are SGHRS and YFSETQ. This CDR3 is built from 14 residues. The CDR3 is CASKGQGLNTEAFF. The CDR3 DNA reads as TGCGCCAGCAAGGGACAGGGATTGAACACTGAAGCTTTCTTT.

The chain combines TRBV7-9 with TRBJ1-5, with unresolved D. The CDR3 is 15 residues long. Per the germline V gene, CDR1 is SEHNR and CDR2 is FQNEAQ (reference sequence). V was trimmed by 5 bases and J by 5 bases, leaving 16 bases between them. CDR3 amino acids: CASSAGYRDDQPQHF. Here the CDR3 DNA reads TGTGCCAGCAGCGCGGGGTACCGGGATGATCAGCCCCAGCATTTT.

The CDR3 sequence: CASSPGTTGNTIYF. Here the CDR3 DNA reads TGTGCCAGCAGCCCGGGGACAACTGGAAACACCATATATTTT. The V and J genes are TRBV7-9 and TRBJ1-3; tentatively, D is TRBD1 (6 bases). The V end was cut by 5 bases, the J end by 2 bases, with 10 bases between. The CDR3 is made up of 14 amino acids. Germline CDR1 and CDR2: SEHNR and FQNEAQ (reference sequence).